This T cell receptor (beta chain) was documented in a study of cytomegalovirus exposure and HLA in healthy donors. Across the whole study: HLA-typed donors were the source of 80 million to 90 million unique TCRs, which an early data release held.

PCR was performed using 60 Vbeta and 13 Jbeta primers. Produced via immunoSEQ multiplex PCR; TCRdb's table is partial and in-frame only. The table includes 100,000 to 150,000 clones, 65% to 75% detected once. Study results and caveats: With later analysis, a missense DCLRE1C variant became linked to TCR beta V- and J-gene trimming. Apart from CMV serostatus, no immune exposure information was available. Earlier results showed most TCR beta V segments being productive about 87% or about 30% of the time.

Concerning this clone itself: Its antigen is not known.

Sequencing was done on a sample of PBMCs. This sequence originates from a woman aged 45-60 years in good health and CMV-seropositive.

Written as DNA, the CDR3 is TGTGCCAGCAGTTTATTCGCGACTAGCGGCACAGATACGCAGTATTTT. It is translated as CASSLFATSGTDTQYF. The V and J genes are TRBV28 and TRBJ2-3; TRBD2 matches 8 bases. The CDR3 is 16 amino acids. The junction had 4 bases not matched to a gene; V was cut back by 1 base and J by 1 base. CDR1 and CDR2 (germline): MDHEN, SYDVKM.